This T cell receptor (beta chain) derives from a study of shared clonotypes between healthy human individuals (TCRdb year 2020). About the full investigation: The cohort included three men and a couple of women between 18 and 49 years of age. Different laboratories and diverse techniques were used to prepare libraries and sequence TCR repertoires, to increase sequencing depth and limit assay-specific biases. For each donor, CD4 naive and CD4 memory were each run on three plates, CD8 naive on two plates, and CD8 memory on one plate. Blood TCR repertoires of five healthy adults were deeply sequenced to estimate repertoire size and the extent of clonotype sharing between individuals. Per donor, leukapheresis produced somewhere between about 0.9 and 10 billion PBMCs. Study-wide conclusions, independent of this receptor: Because the study included only a small number of donors, the genetic and exposure-history diversity represented was limited. Larger estimated clonotype richness was generally found for naive subsets than for memory subsets. Pairwise subsampling led to the expectation that sequencing depth would affect the degree of clonotype sharing among donors. Incomplete sequencing was indicated by rarefaction of sorted-subset datasets, despite the large sequencing depth. Sharing across a few donors was observed for around 4.8% of naive CD4, less than 4% of naive CD8, 2% to 2.5% of memory CD4, and about 0.38% of memory CD8 clonotypes. Sampling was restricted to blood, and TCR repertoires in tissue are likely to differ from TCR repertoires in blood. Higher generation probabilities were observed for clonotypes shared by all four sorted-subset donors than for non-shared clonotypes.

Using the deep immunoSEQ assay, TCR CDR3 regions were amplified from genomic DNA by multiplex PCR. For each cell subset, the extracted genomic DNA was distributed evenly across all wells of several immunoSEQ 96-well plates, and each plate served as one replicate. For sorted subsets, each replicate PCR was loaded with about 200 ng genomic DNA, equivalent to about 30,000 T cell genomes. Purified libraries were measured with a Qubit 3.0 fluorometer, size-checked on a Bioanalyzer 2100, and measured again with the KAPA Library Quantification kit. Each immunoSEQ 96-well plate was sequenced on its own single-read 150-cycle Illumina NextSeq 550 flow cell. On the authors' methods: Because only junctional sequences without quality scores were contained in the immunoSEQ output, filtering matching that applied to full-length reads could not be performed. To assign V/J genes and CDR3, sequences were annotated against IMGT germline references using PyIR, a Python wrapper for IgBLAST v1.9. Reads with weak V/J assignments (E-value above 1e-6), missing CDR3, stop codons, out-of-frame junctions, or ambiguous translated residues were removed. V3J clonotypes were defined as sequences sharing an identical inferred V gene, J gene, and CDR3 amino acid sequence. Percentage overlap between repertoires was computed as shared unique clonotypes divided by the size of the smaller repertoire. Richness of each repertoire was evaluated using RTK rarefaction, the Chao1 estimator, and Recon v2.1 estimates of unobserved clonotypes. OLGA was used to compute generation probabilities for all TCRbeta clonotypes that the gDNA method yielded from a handful of donors. TCRdb re-hosts the immuneACCESS table, in-frame sequences only. Its copies lack some clones; in the studies checked, an unresolved V gene accounts for under half of them, and the cause for the rest is not known. V, J and clone size are those of that table, while D and trimming were read from the DNA. For this sample the table gives about 2.4 million clones, of which roughly 92% were detected only once. The ten largest clones represent over 0.12% of the sample.

From cysteine to phenylalanine, the CDR3 is 14 amino acids long. CDR3 DNA is the only sequence kept; it has 42 bases, read in frame from the first base. The junction carries 8 bases between V and J, which are trimmed by 2 bases and 0 bases respectively. Reading the germline V gene gives CDR1 SGHDN and CDR2 FVKESK. The donors were healthy, HIV-negative adults who had no recently reported acute infections or vaccinations. Only Caucasian adults living in Nashville, Tennessee, USA were represented among the donors. Magnetic negative selection was used to enrich CD4+ T cells, after which naive cells were positively selected on CD45RA and the negative fraction became the memory subset. Blood was collected by leukapheresis, and PBMCs were isolated by Ficoll-Histopaque density gradient centrifugation and then cryopreserved in liquid nitrogen vapor phase. Analytical flow cytometry was used to check the purity and quantity of every magnetically sorted T cell population. Genomic DNA was isolated from every sorted fraction and measured by UV absorbance on a Nanodrop 2000c.

Comment on this clone: This clone's antigen is unknown. Base qualities are not at hand, and no much larger clone is one base apart.

Sequencing was performed on naive CD4+ T cells sorted from blood. This sample's cell subset or site label indicates: CD45RA+ positively selected. This clonotype originated in a man aged 18 to 29 in good health. The V and J segments used are TRBV14 and TRBJ2-7; the D gene is perhaps TRBD1 or TRBD2, each of them matching over 5 bases. This receptor carries the CDR3 CASSQLGGSYEQYF. In nucleotides, the sequence is TGTGCCAGCAGCCAACTTGGGGGCTCCTACGAGCAGTACTTC.